This entry describes one T cell receptor beta chain. This record comes from a study of T cell changes during pregnancy in multiple sclerosis. Generated by immunoSEQ multiplex PCR, the TCRdb table keeps only in-frame clones and is missing some. Among about 40,000 clones, 80% to 90% were seen once, and the ten largest hold more than 0.5%. Trimming cost V 5 bases and J 0 bases; bases outside gene matches: 5. The length of the CDR3 is 15 residues. Germline values: CDR1 SGHAT, CDR2 FQNNGV. The source is a female donor with multiple sclerosis, enrolled in a pregnancy study. The rearrangement links TRBV11-2 to TRBJ2-7, with 9 bases lining up with TRBD2. The source material was CD4+ T cells from peripheral blood mononuclear cells, sampled in the first trimester of pregnancy. Here the CDR3 reads CASSPTSGRSYEQYF. Here the CDR3 DNA reads TGTGCCAGCAGCCCCACTAGCGGGCGCTCCTACGAGCAGTACTTC. The variable domain in full, with the rest retrieved from reference TRBV11-2 and TRBJ2-7, is EAGVAQSPRYKIIEKRQSVAFWCNPISGHATLYWYQQILGQGPKLLIQFQNNGVVDDSQLPKDRFSAERLKGVDSTLKIQPAKLEDSAVYLCASSPTSGRSYEQYFGPGTRLTVT.